Following are 14 T cell receptor beta chains from one sample sequenced in a study of cytomegalovirus exposure and HLA in healthy donors. Vbeta (60) and Jbeta (13) primers were used in the PCR. Libraries were prepared by immunoSEQ multiplex PCR; TCRdb keeps only in-frame clonotypes and omits some of them. This repertoire shows fewer than 200,000 clones, over 80% found once; its top ten account for about 4.4%. The sample was PBMCs. Source of these receptors: a woman between 50 and 59 years old in good health and CMV-seropositive.

The chain links TRBV4-2 to TRBJ2-5, with 7 positions matching TRBD2. Germline V lookup: CDR1 LGHNA, CDR2 YNFKEQ. The CDR3 length is 15 residues. V shed 4 bases, J shed 6 bases, and the junction held 11 bases outside the gene matches. For the CDR3, the DNA is TGTGCCAGCAGCCCCCGCGGCGGGAGTTCGAAGACCCAGTACTTC. It yields the protein CASSPRGGSSKTQYF.

Notes on this clone: Germline is not matched at one junction end, which may reflect a read error. The same CDR3 can be traced to other DNA sequences in this sample. The chain combines TRBV9 with TRBJ1-1, with TRBD1 as a possible D gene (6 bases). Germline CDR1 reads SGDLS; CDR2 reads YYNGEE. The CDR3 consists of 16 residues. The CDR3 loop is CASSALGTLSNTEAFF. For the CDR3, the DNA is TGTGCCAGCAGCGCCTTAGGGACACTTTCGAACACTGAGGCTTTCTTT.

The J gene is TRBJ2-2, the V gene TRBV28; TRBD1 aligns across 8 bases. The CDR3 covers 11 residues. The trim removed 6 bases at V and 15 bases at J, leaving 6 bases unmatched. Germline CDR1 is MDHEN and CDR2 is SYDVKM. DNA for the CDR3: TGTGCCAGCAGAATGGACAGGGTGATGTTTTTT. Protein sequence: CASRMDRVMFF.

This chain connects TRBV25-1 to TRBJ2-1; maybe TRBD1 (5 bases). The CDR3 spans 15 residues. Germline-derived CDR1 and CDR2 are MGHDK and SYGVNS. Trimming removed 3 bases at V and 0 bases at J, with 9 bases between. Here the CDR3 DNA reads TGTGCCAGCAGTGAGCCAAGGGGCTCCTACAATGAGCAGTTCTTC. Translation: CASSEPRGSYNEQFF.

This clone has a handful of counts. The junction differs from germline at one of its ends, possibly a read error. This chain links TRBV7-9 with TRBJ2-1, with D possibly matching TRBD1 (6 bases). This CDR3 is 12 amino acids long. Germline assignment: CDR1 SEHNR and CDR2 FQNEAQ (reference sequence). The CDR3 coding sequence is TGTTCCAGCAGCTGGGACAACAATGAGCAGTTCTTC. Protein product: CSSSWDNNEQFF. The full variable domain, in which reference TRBV7-9 and TRBJ2-1 provide the parts outside the CDR3, is DTGVSQNPRHKITKRGQNVTFRCDPISEHNRLYWYRQTLGQGPEFLTYFQNEAQLEKSRLLSDRFSAERPKGSFSTLEIQRTEQGDSAMYLCSSSWDNNEQFFGPGTRLTVL.

The chain couples TRBV5-4 to TRBJ1-1; 7 nucleotides align to TRBD1. Unmatched junction bases numbered 2, after V lost 5 bases and J lost 1 base. Germline CDR1 and CDR2: SGHNT and YYREEE (reference sequence). This CDR3 contains 13 residues. The CDR3 protein is CASRGTANTEAFF. The DNA of the CDR3 is TGTGCCAGCAGGGGGACAGCGAACACTGAAGCTTTCTTT.

The V call is TRBV28, the J call TRBJ1-5; a weak D match, TRBD1 (5 bases). CDR3 length: 14 amino acids. With 6 bases removed from V and 6 bases from J, the gap between germline ends came to 15 bases. Per germline, CDR1 MDHEN and CDR2 SYDVKM. CDR3 region: CASRRYVGVQPQHF. CDR3 in DNA: TGTGCCAGCAGAAGGTATGTAGGGGTTCAGCCCCAGCATTTT.

The chain recombines TRBV6-5 with TRBJ1-2, with unresolved D. Germline CDR1 and CDR2: MNHEY and SVGAGI. V was trimmed by 8 bases and J by 7 bases, leaving 17 bases between them. The CDR3 runs 13 residues. CDR3: CASRRGERSGYTF. As DNA, the CDR3 is TGTGCCAGCCGGAGAGGCGAGAGGAGTGGCTACACCTTC.

This chain connects TRBV2 to TRBJ2-1, with TRBD2 identical over 7 bases. The junction had 6 bases not matched to a gene; V was cut back by 4 bases and J by 3 bases. In germline, CDR1 is SNHLY, CDR2 FYNNEI. The CDR3 consists of 15 residues. CDR3 in DNA: TGTGCCAGCAGTGCCGAGCGGGACCTCTACAATGAGCAGTTCTTC. Encoded protein: CASSAERDLYNEQFF.

Note on this clone: Within the sample, other DNA sequences also encode this same CDR3. The V call is TRBV7-6, the J call TRBJ2-2; 9 nucleotides match TRBD2. The trim removed 6 bases at V and 3 bases at J, leaving 5 bases unmatched. The CDR3 consists of 15 residues. Germline V lookup: CDR1 SGHVS, CDR2 FNYEAQ. This CDR3 is CASRHSGGDTGELFF. CDR3 coding DNA: TGTGCCAGCAGGCATAGCGGGGGAGACACCGGGGAGCTGTTTTTT. Variable domain in full (rest from reference TRBV7-6 and TRBJ2-2): GAGVSQSPRYKVTKRGQDVALRCDPISGHVSLYWYRQALGQGPEFLTYFNYEAQQDKSGLPNDRFSAERPEGSISTLTIQRTEQRDSAMYRCASRHSGGDTGELFFGEGSRLTVL.

The chain is built from TRBV4-2 and TRBJ1-3; D uncertain. CDR1 and CDR2 (germline): LGHNA, YNFKEQ. There are 16 residues in the CDR3. Trimming pared 7 bases from V and 4 bases from J, leaving 20 bases between. The chain's CDR3 is CASTTLGLSPGNTIYF. CDR3 DNA sequence: TGTGCCAGCACTACGCTCGGACTCAGCCCAGGAAACACCATATATTTT.

The rearrangement joins TRBV28 to TRBJ2-2, with 10 bases fitting TRBD1. This CDR3 comprises 18 residues. Germline CDR1 is MDHEN and CDR2 is SYDVKM. With 6 bases clipped from V and 5 bases from J, the junction kept 15 bases outside the gene matches. The CDR3 nucleotides read TGTGCCAGCAGCCCCTTATCCCCGGGACAGGGGATTACCGGGGAGCTGTTTTTT. Its translation is CASSPLSPGQGITGELFF.

The chain recombines TRBV5-1 with TRBJ2-5, with 7 bases lining up with TRBD2. The CDR3 is made up of 14 amino acids. J lost 3 bases, V lost 5 bases, and 7 bases had no gene match. Germline-derived CDR1 and CDR2 are SGHRS and YFSETQ. CDR3 nucleotides: TGCGCCAGCAGTCCTAGCGGACTAAAAGAGACCCAGTACTTC. Protein product: CASSPSGLKETQYF.

The chain joins TRBV28 to TRBJ1-2, with D hard to call. V was clipped by 2 bases and J by 8 bases, with 15 bases between them. The CDR3 is made up of 14 amino acids. Germline CDR1 and CDR2: MDHEN and SYDVKM. CDR3 in amino acids: CASSLGPGLEGYTF. In DNA, the CDR3 is TGTGCCAGCAGTTTAGGTCCGGGGTTAGAGGGCTACACCTTC.